This T cell receptor beta chain stems from a study of cytomegalovirus exposure and HLA in healthy donors. The germline gives CDR1 MNHEY, CDR2 SVGAGI. The CDR3 totals 14 residues. V was clipped by 5 bases and J by 0 bases, with 11 bases between them. The PCR was carried out with 60 Vbeta primers and 13 Jbeta primers. Only in-frame clones appear in the TCRdb table, and some are missing; sequencing was by immunoSEQ multiplex PCR. This sample carries fewer than 150,000 clones, 60% to 85% of them seen once, and the ten largest clones take 6.8%. This clone has only one observation. The V gene is TRBV6-5, the J gene TRBJ2-7; weak D call: TRBD1 (6 bases). Material for sequencing was PBMCs. The sequence was collected from a middle-aged man in good health and CMV-seropositive. DNA for the CDR3: TGTGCCAGCAGTATTCAGGGGAGCTCCTACGAGCAGTACTTC. It translates to CASSIQGSSYEQYF.